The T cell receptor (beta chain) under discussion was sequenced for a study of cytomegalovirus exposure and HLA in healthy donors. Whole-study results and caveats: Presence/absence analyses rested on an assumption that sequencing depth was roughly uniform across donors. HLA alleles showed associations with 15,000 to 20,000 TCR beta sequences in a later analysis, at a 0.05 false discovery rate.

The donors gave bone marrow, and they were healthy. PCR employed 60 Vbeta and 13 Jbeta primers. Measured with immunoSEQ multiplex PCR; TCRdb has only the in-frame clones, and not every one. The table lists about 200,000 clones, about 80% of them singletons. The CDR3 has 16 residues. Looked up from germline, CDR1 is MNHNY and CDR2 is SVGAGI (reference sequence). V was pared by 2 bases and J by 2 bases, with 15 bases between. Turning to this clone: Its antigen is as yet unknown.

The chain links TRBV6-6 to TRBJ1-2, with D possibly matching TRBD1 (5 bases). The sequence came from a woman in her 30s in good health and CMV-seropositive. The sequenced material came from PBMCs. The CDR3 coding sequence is TGTGCCAGCAGTTACGCGAGAGGGGAGGGAAACTATGGCTACACCTTC. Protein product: CASSYARGEGNYGYTF.